This note documents a single T cell receptor (beta chain) sequence. In the original analysis: Quantification of nucleated cells was approximated via reference gene primer amplification. TCRdb keeps only in-frame clones here, not all; method: immunoSEQ multiplex PCR. V and J calls and clone size are those listed in that table; D and trimming were worked out from the DNA. The table includes under 200,000 clones, approximately 83% detected once. The sample originates from a study of blood T cell repertoires in COVID-19. Turning to the study itself: Samples taken during acute and convalescent COVID-19 were collected in the United States, Italy and Spain. PBMCs, B-cell-depleted T cells, or T cells provided the cDNA or gDNA that made up the material.

This CDR3 has 13 residues. Trimming pared 5 bases from V and 14 bases from J, leaving 20 bases between. Germline V gene sequence: CDR1 SEHNR, CDR2 FQNEAQ (reference sequence). The specimen was peripheral blood. V usage is TRBV7-9 and J usage is TRBJ2-3; no definite D call. This sequence originates from an older woman with acute or convalescent COVID-19. The CDR3 loop reads CASSPDERGARYF. DNA for the CDR3: TGTGCCAGCAGCCCAGACGAGAGAGGAGCGCGGTATTTT.